A selection of T cell receptor beta chains follows, all from one sample in a study of CD8+ T cells in alopecia areata. Method: immunoSEQ multiplex PCR; TCRdb's copy keeps in-frame clones and lacks some. The sample lists a few hundred thousand clones, about two fifths occurring once. The input for sequencing was CD4+ T cells sorted from blood, taken around week 30, from a patient treated with tofacitinib. The receptors here all came from a human donor with alopecia areata. The CDR3 runs from the conserved cysteine through the conserved F or W. Fields, in order: CDR3 DNA, CDR3 protein, CDR3 length, clone size, V gene, J gene, D gene. A D gene is named only where the DNA matches it firmly. Only part of the rows carry a size: once, few, many, or a class if the clone is expanded.

TGTGCCAGCAGCCCCCGTGGGGACACTGAAGCTTTCTTT,CASSPRGDTEAFF,13,few,TRBV7-9,TRBJ1-1,-
TGTGCCAGCTCACAGAATAGCGGGAGTGGAGAGACCCAGTACTTC,CASSQNSGSGETQYF,15,few,TRBV18,TRBJ2-5,TRBD2
TGTGCCAGCAGTCTTATCAGGACGGCCCAAGAGACCCAGTACTTC,CASSLIRTAQETQYF,15,-,TRBV2,TRBJ2-5,-
TGCAGCGTTGGGGACGGAGCCTACGAGCAGTACTTC,CSVGDGAYEQYF,12,-,TRBV29-1,TRBJ2-7,-
TGCGCCAGCCTACCCGGGACAGGGCGTACCGGGGAGCTGTTTTTT,CASLPGTGRTGELFF,15,-,TRBV5-1,TRBJ2-2,TRBD1
TGTGCCAGCAGCACGGGGGGAGGAGATACGCAGTATTTT,CASSTGGGDTQYF,13,-,TRBV7-2,TRBJ2-3,TRBD2
TGCGCCAGCAGCGGAGGGACTAGCGGGAGTACAGATACGCAGTATTTT,CASSGGTSGSTDTQYF,16,-,TRBV5-1,TRBJ2-3,TRBD2
TGTGCCACTATGACAGGGCGGATGAACACTGAAGCTTTCTTT,CATMTGRMNTEAFF,14,many,TRBV10-3,TRBJ1-1,TRBD1
TGTGCCAGCAGTTTGCGAGGGGAGGCTTTCTTT,CASSLRGEAFF,11,few,TRBV27,TRBJ1-1,-
TGCAGCGTTGAGGGGTCCATCTACGAGCAGTACTTC,CSVEGSIYEQYF,12,once,TRBV29-1,TRBJ2-7,-
TGTGCCAGCAGCTCGGGACTTCACGGCAATGAGCAGTTCTTC,CASSSGLHGNEQFF,14,-,TRBV5-6,TRBJ2-1,-
TGTGCCAGCAGGGGACCTAAAGGTTCACCCCTCCACTTT,CASRGPKGSPLHF,13,few,TRBV6-5,TRBJ1-6,-
TGTGCCAGCAGCTACGGACGCACAGATACGCAGTATTTT,CASSYGRTDTQYF,13,-,TRBV14,TRBJ2-3,-
TGTGCCAGCAAAACTTTGGAGACCCAGTACTTC,CASKTLETQYF,11,-,TRBV11-2,TRBJ2-5,-
TGTGCCAGCAGTGACAGTTTCGCTAACTATGGCTACACCTTC,CASSDSFANYGYTF,14,-,TRBV6-5,TRBJ1-2,-
TGCGCCAGCAGACTAGCGGGAGGTCTTTTAGGTTACGAGCAGTACTTC,CASRLAGGLLGYEQYF,16,-,TRBV5-1,TRBJ2-7,TRBD2
TGTGCCAGCAGGATGGGCGGGGGGGCCGGTGAGCAGTTCTTC,CASRMGGGAGEQFF,14,-,TRBV6-6,TRBJ2-1,TRBD2
TGTGCCAGCAGCGACAGGGGCCGGAATGAGCAGTTCTTC,CASSDRGRNEQFF,13,few,TRBV11-2,TRBJ2-1,TRBD1
TGCGCCAGCAGCCAACCTCCCGTCAAGCAGGGGAAAACTAACTATGGCTACACCTTC,CASSQPPVKQGKTNYGYTF,19,-,TRBV4-1,TRBJ1-2,-
TGTGCCAGCAGTGAAGGGGCGGGAGGCGGTGGTTGGCAGTACTTC,CASSEGAGGGGWQYF,15,few,TRBV2,TRBJ2-7,TRBD2
TGCAGCGTTGCACAAGGGTTTAATCAGCCCCAGCATTTT,CSVAQGFNQPQHF,13,few,TRBV29-1,TRBJ1-5,-
TGTGCCAGTAGTCAAACATGGATCCAAGAGACCCAGTACTTC,CASSQTWIQETQYF,14,-,TRBV19,TRBJ2-5,-
TGTGCCAGCAGTTTATCCTGGGAGGGGGGCACAGATACGCAGTATTTT,CASSLSWEGGTDTQYF,16,few,TRBV28,TRBJ2-3,-
TGTGCCTGTCTCGGCTCGGGCTCTGGGGCCAACGTCCTGACTTTC,CACLGSGSGANVLTF,15,-,TRBV30,TRBJ2-6,-
TGCGCCAGCGGACTGTCAGGTGGGGAAAAACTGTTTTTT,CASGLSGGEKLFF,13,-,TRBV4-1,TRBJ1-4,-
TGCGCCAGCAGCCCCAGACAGGGAGGGGAGCAGTACTTC,CASSPRQGGEQYF,13,-,TRBV4-1,TRBJ2-7,-
TGCGCCAGCGGATCGACAGGGAGTTCCTACGAGCAGTACTTC,CASGSTGSSYEQYF,14,-,TRBV5-1,TRBJ2-7,TRBD1
TGTGCCAGCTCGCCGCCCCAGGGAACACCCTATGGCTACACCTTC,CASSPPQGTPYGYTF,15,-,TRBV18,TRBJ1-2,-
TGTGCCAGCAGCGTAGCGGGAGGGCCGGGGTCGCAGTATTTT,CASSVAGGPGSQYF,14,few,TRBV9,TRBJ2-3,TRBD2
TGCAGCGTTGGAGGGAGGGACTATGGCTACACCTTC,CSVGGRDYGYTF,12,-,TRBV29-1,TRBJ1-2,-
TGTGCCAGCCGGACTAGCGGGAGTCAGCGCTACAATGAGCAGTTCTTC,CASRTSGSQRYNEQFF,16,few,TRBV2,TRBJ2-1,TRBD2